These 4 T cell receptor beta chains came from one sample sequenced in a study of shared clonotypes between healthy human individuals. Using immunoSEQ multiplex PCR, the repertoire was profiled, and TCRdb retains in-frame clones only, with some absent. The table has about 2 million clones, over 85% seen once. Sequencing was performed on naive CD4+ T cells sorted from blood. Regarding subset: CD45RA+ positively selected. Every receptor here comes from a man aged 18-30 years in good health.

V is TRBV2 and J is TRBJ2-1; 13 bases map to TRBD2. V lost 4 bases to trimming and J lost 14 bases; unmatched junction nucleotides: 11. The CDR3 has 15 amino acids. Germline CDR1 and CDR2: SNHLY and FYNNEI. Written as DNA, the CDR3 is TGTGCCAGCAGTGGGACTAGCGGGGGAGGGATAAGTGAGTTCTTC. Protein product: CASSGTSGGGISEFF.

This rearrangement joins TRBV7-9 to TRBJ2-2, with TRBD2 identical over 12 bases. Germline lookup yields CDR1 SEHNR and CDR2 FQNEAQ (reference sequence). The CDR3 length is 15 residues. Germline trimming cut 5 bases from V and 6 bases from J; bases unmatched to any gene: 4. In DNA, the CDR3 is TGTGCCAGCAGCCCTCTAGCGGGAGGGGCCGGGGAGCTGTTTTTT. The encoded protein is CASSPLAGGAGELFF. The full variable domain, with the rest looked up from reference TRBV7-9 and TRBJ2-2, is DTGVSQNPRHKITKRGQNVTFRCDPISEHNRLYWYRQTLGQGPEFLTYFQNEAQLEKSRLLSDRFSAERPKGSFSTLEIQRTEQGDSAMYLCASSPLAGGAGELFFGEGSRLTVL.

The rearrangement uses TRBV9 and TRBJ2-5, with 7 bases fitting TRBD2. The CDR3 loop spans 15 amino acids. Trimming cost V 0 bases and J 1 base; bases outside gene matches: 3. Per germline, CDR1 SGDLS and CDR2 YYNGEE. The CDR3 nucleotides read TGTGCCAGCAGCGTAGAGCGGGGCCCCCAAGAGACCCAGTACTTC. It yields the protein CASSVERGPQETQYF.

A remark on this clone: Other nucleotide sequences in the sample specify the same CDR3. V usage is TRBV9 and J usage is TRBJ2-2; perhaps D is TRBD1 or TRBD2 (5 bases each). CDR3 length: 14 residues. V was shortened by 0 bases and J by 4 bases, with 7 bases between the two germline ends. Germline V gives CDR1 SGDLS, CDR2 YYNGEE. The CDR3 protein is CASSVGGVTGELFF. In DNA, the CDR3 is TGTGCCAGCAGCGTAGGAGGGGTCACCGGGGAGCTGTTTTTT.